Included here is one T cell receptor (beta chain) sequence, with context. The data stem from a study of control samples from healthy donors and cancer patients. TCRdb's table, derived via immunoSEQ multiplex PCR, lists solely in-frame clones and lacks some. In the table there are roughly 400,000 clones, 80% to 95% of which are singletons. The CDR3 length is 14 residues. Trimming cost V 1 base and J 3 bases, with 10 bases left between them. CDR1 is SGHNT and CDR2 is YYREEE in the germline V gene (reference sequence). The material sequenced was PBMCs. V usage is TRBV5-4 and J usage is TRBJ1-2; D not resolved. The sequence came from a man aged 40-50 years with head and neck cancer. CDR3 DNA: TGTGCCAGCAGCTTGCCGGGTAACGACTATGGCTACACCTTC. The encoded protein is CASSLPGNDYGYTF.